The 27 T cell receptor beta chains reported below all come from one sample, sequenced in a study of T cells after yellow fever vaccination (dated by TCRdb to the late 2010s). The sample's treatment or condition label, decoded: live attenuated yellow fever vaccine strain. The library was made by 5' RACE. This sample was sequenced with an Illumina NovaSeq 6000. In TCRdb, the public reads were trimmed at Q25 with fastp and aligned with MiXCR, with productive beta chains retained. Duplicate CDR3 protein sequences are folded into a single record with the most common DNA and genes. Across this sample there are around 320,000 distinct CDR3 sequences, with about 10% seen only once. The ten largest clones take up about 3% of the sample. The sequenced sample was CD4+ T cells sorted from PBMCs, obtained 45 days after the yellow fever booster vaccination. The receptor source for this set is a man aged 18 to 29 who received the YFV17D yellow fever vaccine.

This rearrangement joins TRBV27 to TRBJ1-4, with 10 bases lining up with TRBD1. CDR1 and CDR2 from the germline V gene are MNHEY and SMNVEV (reference sequence). The V and J ends lost 2 bases and 0 bases, in that order; junction bases with no gene match: 9. This CDR3 contains 19 residues. DNA for the CDR3: TGTGCCAGCAGTTTAGTGGGACAGGGGCCCGTTGCAACTAATGAAAAACTGTTTTTT. Translated: CASSLVGQGPVATNEKLFF. Full variable domain (remainder filled in from reference TRBV27 and TRBJ1-4): EAQVTQNPRYLITVTGKKLTVTCSQNMNHEYMSWYRQDPGLGLRQIYYSMNVEVTDKGDVPEGYKVSRKEKRNFPLILESPSPNQTSLYFCASSLVGQGPVATNEKLFFGSGTQLSVL.

The genes are TRBV11-3 and TRBJ1-5; 9 nucleotides agree with TRBD1. The CDR3 length is 16 residues. The junction had 7 bases not matched to a gene; V was cut back by 2 bases and J by 5 bases. CDR1 and CDR2 (germline): SGHNT, YENEEA. CDR3 DNA: TGTGCCAGCAGCTTAAGGACAGGGGTTTTACATCAGCCCCAGCATTTT. It codes for CASSLRTGVLHQPQHF. The variable domain in full, completed from reference TRBV11-3 and TRBJ1-5, reads EAGVVQSPRYKIIEKKQPVAFWCNPISGHNTLYWYLQNLGQGPELLIRYENEEAVDDSQLPKDRFSAERLKGVDSTLKIQPAELGDSAVYLCASSLRTGVLHQPQHFGDGTRLSIL.

A few counts support this clonotype. The rearrangement uses TRBV30 and TRBJ1-2; D is perhaps TRBD1 (5 bases). Germline V gene data show CDR1 as GTSNPN and CDR2 as SVGIG (reference sequence). With 4 bases removed from V and 4 bases from J, the gap between germline ends came to 13 bases. There are 13 residues in the CDR3. The CDR3 is CAWTSGTVYGYTF. The CDR3 DNA follows: TGTGCCTGGACCTCCGGGACTGTCTATGGCTACACCTTC.

This clonotype was counted at least ten times. V gene TRBV4-2 combines with J gene TRBJ2-2, with D uncertain. V lost 5 bases and J 3 bases, leaving 19 bases between the germline ends. The CDR3 totals 17 residues. Germline lookup yields CDR1 LGHNA and CDR2 YNFKEQ. As DNA, the CDR3 is TGTGCCAGCAGCGCAACCCCGACCGGGCCCTACACCGGGGAGCTGTTTTTT. It encodes CASSATPTGPYTGELFF.

This chain joins TRBV12-3 or TRBV12-4 and TRBJ2-4, with D perhaps TRBD1 (5 bases). The CDR3 is 12 residues long. V lost 5 bases, J lost 6 bases, and 8 bases lay in between. The CDR3 sequence: CASSVRVNIQYF. The CDR3 region has the DNA TGTGCCAGCAGTGTCAGGGTAAACATTCAGTACTTC.

The rearrangement uses TRBV20-1 and TRBJ2-2; 10 nucleotides agree with TRBD2. Per germline, CDR1 DFQATT and CDR2 SNEGSKA (reference sequence). The CDR3 spans 15 residues. Trimming took 2 bases from V and 5 from J; bases not matched to a gene: 5. In DNA, the CDR3 is TGCAGTGCTAGAAGCGGGGGGGCAATGACCGGGGAGCTGTTTTTT. It translates to CSARSGGAMTGELFF.

J is TRBJ2-4 and V is TRBV13; D remains unclear. Germline V gene lookup returns CDR1 PRHDT and CDR2 FYEKMQ (reference sequence). The ends were cut back, 2 bases at V and 10 bases at J, with 15 bases in the middle. The CDR3 length is 14 residues. The CDR3: CASSLQHHDGIQYF. The CDR3 DNA reads TGTGCCAGCAGCTTACAACATCATGATGGGATTCAGTACTTC.

The chain is built from TRBV24-1 and TRBJ2-3; a weak D match, TRBD1 (6 bases). This CDR3 has 16 residues. Trimming stripped 3 bases from V and 2 bases from J, with 14 bases between. Germline assignment: CDR1 KGHDR and CDR2 SFDVKD. The CDR3 DNA reads TGTGCCACCAGTGATCCGCAGGGGTTTATCACAGATACGCAGTATTTT. Translated: CATSDPQGFITDTQYF.

The sample holds a few counts of this clonotype. This rearrangement joins TRBV24-1 to TRBJ2-3; 13 positions match TRBD2. This CDR3 region has 18 residues. Per germline, CDR1 KGHDR and CDR2 SFDVKD. After removal of 3 bases from V and 4 bases from J, the junction contained 9 bases not matched to a gene. The CDR3 DNA sequence: TGTGCCACCAGTGATGCCGGGACTAGCGGGGTGCGGCCAGATACGCAGTATTTT. It translates to CATSDAGTSGVRPDTQYF.

CDR3 in DNA: TGCAGTGCAATAGCGGGGAGCACAGATACGCAGTATTTT. Its protein product is CSAIAGSTDTQYF. V usage is TRBV20-1 and J usage is TRBJ2-3; 8 positions agree with TRBD2. CDR3 size: 13 residues. CDR1 is DFQATT, CDR2 SNEGSKA, per germline (reference sequence). V gave up 6 bases and J gave up 0 bases; unmatched junction bases: 2.

This chain connects TRBV7-8 to TRBJ2-5, with D hard to call. CDR1 and CDR2 (germline): SGHVS, FQNEAQ. The ends were cut back, 4 bases at V and 7 bases at J, with 7 bases in the middle. The CDR3 extends over 11 amino acids. The CDR3 DNA is TGTGCCAGCAGCTCACAGTGGACCCAGTACTTC. Translated, it gives CASSSQWTQYF.

V gene TRBV5-1 combines with J gene TRBJ2-5, with 16 bases that match TRBD2. This CDR3 spans 19 amino acids. V gave up 4 bases and J gave up 5 bases; unmatched junction bases: 14. The germline V gene has CDR1 SGHRS and CDR2 YFSETQ. This CDR3 is CASSMPGLAGGPTWETQYF. In DNA, the CDR3 is TGCGCCAGCAGCATGCCGGGACTAGCGGGGGGGCCCACGTGGGAGACCCAGTACTTC.

This clonotype has more than one count but fewer than ten. The chain is built from TRBV20-1 and TRBJ1-1, with D possibly matching TRBD1 (5 bases). This CDR3 is built from 13 residues. With 5 bases removed from V and 5 bases from J, the gap between germline ends came to 15 bases. CDR1 DFQATT and CDR2 SNEGSKA come from the germline V gene (reference sequence). In DNA form, the CDR3 reads TGCAGTGCTGCCGCTGATGGGGGGACTGAAGCTTTCTTT. It translates to CSAAADGGTEAFF.

This clonotype was observed many times. The rearrangement joins TRBV7-3 to TRBJ1-1; possibly TRBD1 for D (6 bases). Germline V gives CDR1 SGHTA, CDR2 FQGTGA. CDR3 length: 13 residues. Trimming removed 3 bases at V and 3 bases at J, with 8 bases between. DNA for the CDR3: TGTGCCAGCAGCTTTGGGGGGCACACTGAAGCTTTCTTT. It encodes CASSFGGHTEAFF. The full variable domain, in which reference TRBV7-3 and TRBJ1-1 provide the parts outside the CDR3, is GAGVSQTPSNKVTEKGKYVELRCDPISGHTALYWYRQSLGQGPEFLIYFQGTGAADDSGLPNDRFFAVRPEGSVSTLKIQRTERGDSAVYLCASSFGGHTEAFFGQGTRLTVV.

This clonotype has only a few counts. This chain joins TRBV27 and TRBJ1-4; D possibly corresponds to TRBD1 (5 bases). The ends were cut back, 5 bases at V and 7 bases at J, with 14 bases in the middle. The CDR3 sequence is 14 residues long. Germline V gene data show CDR1 as MNHEY and CDR2 as SMNVEV (reference sequence). This CDR3 reads CASSNGSGGEKLFF. In DNA, the CDR3 is TGTGCCAGCAGTAATGGGTCCGGGGGTGAAAAACTGTTTTTT.

This clonotype has ten or more counts. This rearrangement joins TRBV29-1 to TRBJ2-2; TRBD1 is a possible D gene (6 bases). The CDR3 sequence is 15 residues long. V was shortened by 6 bases and J by 2 bases, with 16 bases between the two germline ends. Per the germline V gene, CDR1 is SQVTM and CDR2 is ANQGSEA. CDR3 protein: CSVGFGQSNTGELFF. Written as DNA, the CDR3 is TGCAGCGTGGGCTTCGGACAGTCCAACACCGGGGAGCTGTTTTTT.

This clonotype was counted many times. The chain is built from TRBV12-3 or TRBV12-4 and TRBJ2-7, with TRBD1 matching 7 bases. The length of the CDR3 is 13 residues. V lost 5 bases to trimming and J lost 9 bases; unmatched junction nucleotides: 10. CDR3 DNA: TGTGCCAGCAGTACCGACAGGGCCCAACGGCAGTACGTC. It encodes CASSTDRAQRQYV.

This clonotype was counted only a few times. Germline and junction disagree at one end, which may indicate a read error. The chain joins TRBV6-2 or TRBV6-3 to TRBJ2-5; 7 nucleotides agree with TRBD2. CDR3 length equals 16 residues. CDR1 is MNHEY, CDR2 SVGEGT, per germline. CDR3 sequence (DNA): TGCGCCAGCAGTCGCGTGAAAGCGGGATTCCAAGAGACCCAGTACTTC. Translating it yields CASSRVKAGFQETQYF.

This clonotype was observed a few times. The CDR3, as DNA: TGTGCCAGCGGGAGGGCTGGGAACACTGAAGCTTTCTTT. Translating it yields CASGRAGNTEAFF. The chain couples TRBV27 to TRBJ1-1; D is ambiguous. CDR1 MNHEY and CDR2 SMNVEV come from the germline V gene (reference sequence). The CDR3 is 13 amino acids. Trimming cost V 8 bases and J 1 base, with 11 bases left between them.

This clonotype has a handful of counts. The rearrangement uses TRBV9 and TRBJ2-3; D gene uncertain. The V end lost 3 bases, the J end lost 0 bases, and 11 bases lay between the germline ends. This CDR3 has 15 residues. Germline V gene lookup returns CDR1 SGDLS and CDR2 YYNGEE. The CDR3 sequence is CASSAASLSTDTQYF. CDR3 DNA sequence: TGTGCCAGCAGCGCCGCCTCGCTCAGCACAGATACGCAGTATTTT.

This clonotype was found a few times. V is TRBV29-1 and J is TRBJ2-3, with TRBD2 matching 8 bases. The V gene's germline CDR1 is SQVTM and CDR2 ANQGSEA. Trimming removed 4 bases from V and 6 bases from J; junction bases left unmatched: 12. This CDR3 has 15 amino acids. As DNA, the CDR3 is TGCAGCGTTGTTGGCTCGGGGGGGCCTGGGGATACGCAGTATTTT. Translation: CSVVGSGGPGDTQYF.

This clonotype has only a few counts. V usage is TRBV6-6 and J usage is TRBJ2-5; 9 bases align to TRBD1. V shed 5 bases and J 4 bases; nucleotides not matched to a gene: 8. Germline V gene sequence: CDR1 MNHNY, CDR2 SVGAGI (reference sequence). The CDR3 is made up of 15 amino acids. CDR3 DNA sequence: TGTGCCAGCAGTAACTTACAGGGGGCCTCAGAGACCCAGTACTTC. Translation gives CASSNLQGASETQYF.

This clonotype has only a few counts. The chain combines TRBV12-3 or TRBV12-4 with TRBJ1-2, with a weak D call TRBD1 (6 bases). Trimming cost V 5 bases and J 0 bases, with 10 bases left between them. CDR3 size: 14 residues. DNA for the CDR3: TGTGCCAGCAGTCCCAGACAGGCTAACTATGGCTACACCTTC. Translated: CASSPRQANYGYTF.

The chain links TRBV7-2 to TRBJ2-1, with 7 positions matching TRBD1. V shed 5 bases and J 0 bases; nucleotides not matched to a gene: 4. From germline, CDR1 is SGHTA and CDR2 FQGNSA. This CDR3 region has 15 residues. Here the CDR3 reads CASSPDRSSYNEQFF. CDR3 nucleotide sequence: TGTGCCAGCAGCCCGGACAGGAGCTCCTACAATGAGCAGTTCTTC.

V and J are TRBV19 and TRBJ2-1; perhaps TRBD1 as D (5 bases). The CDR3 consists of 12 residues. Germline V lookup: CDR1 LNHDA, CDR2 SQIVND (reference sequence). Trimming removed 4 bases at V and 9 bases at J, with 10 bases between. CDR3 in DNA: TGTGCCAGTAGTACCGACAGACCTGAGCAGTTCTTC. Translation: CASSTDRPEQFF.

This clonotype has only one observation. The genes are TRBV7-9 and TRBJ2-6, with a possible D match to TRBD1 (7 bases). Deletions cut 5 bases from V and 1 base from J, with 18 bases between. The CDR3 is 18 amino acids. Germline-derived CDR1 and CDR2 are SEHNR and FQNEAQ (reference sequence). The CDR3 region has the DNA TGTGCCAGCAGCATACGCAGGGGGGAAGGTTCTGGGGCCAACGTCCTGACTTTC. It is translated as CASSIRRGEGSGANVLTF.

This clonotype was found a few times. The chain recombines TRBV7-7 with TRBJ1-1; perhaps TRBD1 as D (5 bases). The CDR3 runs to 13 residues. V was pared by 5 bases and J by 1 base, with 8 bases between. Germline V gene sequence: CDR1 SSHAT, CDR2 FNYEAQ (reference sequence). CDR3 DNA sequence: TGTGCCAGCAGCCGACAGCCGAACACTGAAGCTTTCTTT. It yields the protein CASSRQPNTEAFF.